This is a list of T cell receptor beta chains from one sample in a study of early T cells in non-severe SARS-CoV-2 infection. TCRdb re-called the 5' RACE reads with MiXCR, one entry per CDR3 protein. The data contain under 25,000 distinct CDR3 sequences, roughly 4.5% of them singletons. Source material: whole blood. The receptors here all came from an adult who was a healthcare worker with PCR-confirmed SARS-CoV-2 infection or an uninfected control (not recorded which). The CDR3 runs from the conserved cysteine through the conserved F or W. D genes are given only for firm matches. Only some rows state a clone size, as once, few, many or a class for expanded clones.

v_call,j_call,d_call,clone_size,cdr3_aa,cdr3_nt
TRBV28,TRBJ2-7,TRBD1,many,CASSWDKNEGTGEYEQYF,TGTGCCAGCAGTTGGGATAAGAACGAGGGGACAGGGGAATACGAGCAGTACTTC
TRBV27,TRBJ1-5,TRBD1,many,CASKLGQGHVYRSNQPQHF,TGTGCCAGCAAGCTCGGACAGGGCCATGTTTATCGATCGAATCAGCCCCAGCATTTT
TRBV4-2,TRBJ2-3,TRBD2,many,CASSQGLAADTQYF,TGTGCCAGCAGCCAGGGCCTAGCGGCAGATACGCAGTATTTT
TRBV2,TRBJ2-5,-,-,CASSEKGVVSEKQKETQYF,TGTGCCAGCAGTGAAAAAGGGGTAGTCTCCGAAAAACAAAAAGAGACCCAGTACTTC
TRBV7-9,TRBJ1-4,-,-,CASSFSSQGGPELFF,TGTGCCAGCAGCTTTTCGAGTCAGGGTGGCCCAGAACTGTTTTTT
TRBV5-1,TRBJ2-5,TRBD1,few,CASSTRTGGILETQYF,TGCGCCAGCAGCACTAGGACAGGGGGCATTTTAGAGACCCAGTACTTC
TRBV18,TRBJ1-5,TRBD1,many,CASSGTASNQPQHF,TGTGCCAGCTCAGGGACAGCGAGCAATCAGCCCCAGCATTTT
TRBV27,TRBJ1-5,TRBD1,few,CASSPGTGGFYSNQPQHF,TGTGCCAGCAGCCCCGGGACAGGGGGTTTTTATAGCAATCAGCCCCAGCATTTT
TRBV20-1,TRBJ1-1,-,many,CSARGLTNTEAFF,TGCAGTGCTAGAGGGCTTACGAACACTGAAGCTTTCTTT
TRBV30,TRBJ2-1,-,many,CAWTPSSYNEQFF,TGTGCCTGGACCCCTAGCTCCTACAATGAGCAGTTCTTC
TRBV10-1,TRBJ2-3,TRBD2,many,CASSVRTSGNTDTQYF,TGCGCCAGCAGTGTGAGGACTAGCGGAAATACAGATACGCAGTATTTT
TRBV7-2,TRBJ1-2,TRBD1,medium-sized,CASSSGTGGGYTF,TGTGCCAGCAGCTCCGGGACAGGGGGAGGCTACACCTTC
TRBV4-1,TRBJ2-3,-,few,CASSQRTDSADTQYF,TGCGCCAGCAGCCAACGGACAGACTCGGCAGATACGCAGTATTTT
TRBV27,TRBJ2-1,-,many,CASAPGNNEQFF,TGTGCCAGCGCGCCCGGGAACAATGAGCAGTTCTTC
TRBV5-1,TRBJ2-5,-,many,CASSVGRDPPDQYF,TGCGCCAGCAGCGTGGGCAGGGACCCCCCTGACCAGTACTTC
TRBV3-1,TRBJ1-6,-,many,CASSPVRNSPLHF,TGTGCCAGCAGCCCAGTTAGGAATTCACCCCTCCACTTT
TRBV3-1,TRBJ1-1,TRBD1,many,CASSLGQATEAFF,TGTGCCAGCAGCCTAGGACAGGCCACTGAAGCTTTCTTT
TRBV6-5,TRBJ1-1,TRBD1,many,CASSYRNRGGEGAKAFF,TGTGCCAGCAGTTACCGTAACAGAGGAGGGGAGGGGGCGAAAGCTTTCTTT
TRBV11-2,TRBJ2-7,-,-,CASSFRNEQYF,TGTGCCAGCAGCTTCCGGAACGAGCAGTACTTC
TRBV14,TRBJ1-1,TRBD1,many,CASSPTGARMGTEAFF,TGTGCCAGCAGCCCTACAGGGGCACGAATGGGCACTGAAGCTTTCTTT
TRBV11-3,TRBJ2-3,TRBD1,-,CASSSSSTGDTQYF,TGTGCCAGCAGCTCCTCCTCGACAGGGGATACGCAGTATTTT
TRBV19,TRBJ2-5,-,many,CASSITIQETQYF,TGTGCCAGTAGTATTACCATACAAGAGACCCAGTACTTC
TRBV20-1,TRBJ1-1,-,many,CSASPRREGVAFF,TGCAGTGCCAGCCCCCGAAGGGAAGGGGTAGCTTTCTTT
TRBV24-1,TRBJ2-3,TRBD2,-,CATSDPFGTSVSDTQYF,TGTGCCACCAGTGATCCTTTTGGGACTAGCGTGTCAGATACGCAGTATTTT
TRBV19,TRBJ1-6,-,-,CASTSQGSGSPLHF,TGTGCCAGTACTAGTCAGGGATCAGGTTCACCCCTCCACTTT
TRBV12-3/TRBV12-4,TRBJ2-3,-,-,CASSLDMDSSTDTQYF,TGTGCCAGCAGTTTAGATATGGACTCCAGCACAGATACGCAGTATTTT
TRBV24-1,TRBJ2-7,-,many,CATSDLGGTEQYF,TGTGCCACCAGTGATTTGGGGGGAACCGAGCAGTACTTC
TRBV18,TRBJ1-5,-,many,CASSRRDNHNQPQHF,TGTGCCAGCTCACGCCGGGACAACCACAATCAGCCCCAGCATTTT
TRBV12-5,TRBJ2-1,-,few,CASGLDPQAGSNEQFF,TGTGCTAGTGGCCTTGACCCACAAGCCGGCAGCAATGAGCAGTTCTTC
TRBV5-1,TRBJ1-2,-,few,CASSFTPAYGYTF,TGCGCCAGCAGCTTTACCCCGGCCTATGGCTACACCTTC
TRBV6-2/TRBV6-3,TRBJ1-6,-,medium-sized,CASKYPSSPLHF,TGTGCCAGCAAATACCCCTCTTCACCCCTCCACTTT
TRBV12-3/TRBV12-4,TRBJ1-6,-,-,CASSLFSLNSPLHF,TGTGCCAGCAGTTTATTCAGCTTGAATTCACCCCTCCACTTT
TRBV6-6,TRBJ2-7,TRBD2,many,CASSGLAGSSYEQYF,TGTGCCAGCAGTGGACTAGCGGGGAGCTCCTACGAGCAGTACTTC
TRBV19,TRBJ2-5,TRBD1,-,CASQDRGGAETQYF,TGTGCCAGTCAAGACAGGGGAGGCGCGGAGACCCAGTACTTC
TRBV6-6,TRBJ1-6,TRBD1,-,CASRVQRTGRNSPLHF,TGTGCCAGCAGAGTTCAGAGGACAGGGAGGAATTCACCCCTCCACTTT
TRBV24-1,TRBJ2-1,TRBD1,many,CATSDFAGTGNSYNEQFF,TGTGCCACCAGTGATTTTGCCGGGACAGGGAATTCCTACAATGAGCAGTTCTTC
TRBV9,TRBJ2-7,TRBD2,-,CASSPGGEQYF,TGTGCCAGCAGCCCGGGGGGTGAGCAGTACTTC
TRBV29-1,TRBJ2-1,-,medium-sized,CSVELWANNEQFF,TGCAGCGTTGAGCTATGGGCTAACAATGAGCAGTTCTTC
TRBV30,TRBJ2-7,-,many,CAWGHRDPYEQYF,TGTGCCTGGGGGCACCGGGATCCCTACGAGCAGTACTTC
TRBV7-9,TRBJ1-2,TRBD1,few,CASSPGQGLYTF,TGTGCCAGCAGCCCAGGACAGGGGCTCTACACCTTC
TRBV19,TRBJ2-7,-,-,CASSIGRWAYEQYF,TGTGCCAGTAGTATAGGCAGGTGGGCCTACGAGCAGTACTTC
TRBV10-3,TRBJ2-2,TRBD1,many,CAISEPGGTNTGELFF,TGTGCCATCAGTGAGCCAGGGGGCACGAACACCGGGGAGCTGTTTTTT
TRBV10-2,TRBJ1-5,TRBD1,many,CASRATGQGQPQHF,TGCGCCAGCAGAGCGACAGGGCAGGGTCAGCCCCAGCATTTT
TRBV30,TRBJ2-5,-,few,CAWSLSQETQYF,TGTGCCTGGAGTCTGAGCCAAGAGACCCAGTACTTC
TRBV7-9,TRBJ2-1,-,medium-sized,CASSFSYNEQFF,TGTGCCAGCAGCTTCTCCTACAATGAGCAGTTCTTC
TRBV7-2,TRBJ1-1,-,many,CASSFNSRYAFF,TGTGCCAGCAGCTTTAACAGCCGCTATGCTTTCTTT
TRBV6-6,TRBJ2-1,TRBD2,few,CASSYLAGVYNEQFF,TGTGCCAGCAGTTACCTTGCGGGGGTCTACAATGAGCAGTTCTTC
TRBV18,TRBJ2-2,-,many,CASSPQSGINTGELFF,TGTGCCAGCTCACCGCAGTCAGGGATCAACACCGGGGAGCTGTTTTTT
TRBV2,TRBJ2-7,TRBD1,many,CASSADRTLGYEQYF,TGTGCCAGCAGCGCGGACAGGACACTTGGCTACGAGCAGTACTTC
TRBV27,TRBJ2-2,-,few,CASSLRGRRDTGELFF,TGTGCCAGCAGTTTAAGGGGCCGGAGGGACACCGGGGAGCTGTTTTTT
TRBV6-2/TRBV6-3,TRBJ2-4,TRBD2,many,CASSLRAAGVNIQYF,TGTGCCAGCAGTCTAAGGGCAGCGGGGGTAAACATTCAGTACTTC
TRBV5-1,TRBJ1-2,TRBD1,many,CASSRDRGGYGYTF,TGCGCCAGCAGCCGAGACAGGGGAGGCTATGGCTACACCTTC
TRBV12-3/TRBV12-4,TRBJ2-1,TRBD1,many,CASKPGQGNYNEQFF,TGTGCCAGCAAACCGGGACAGGGGAACTACAATGAGCAGTTCTTC